One and the same sample provided the 24 T cell receptor beta chains below, sequenced in a study of shared clonotypes between healthy human individuals. Produced via immunoSEQ multiplex PCR; TCRdb's table is partial and in-frame only. The sample contains about 460,000 clones, approximately 77% of which appear only once. Specimen: PBMCs. These TCRs come from a woman in her thirties or forties in good health. Some clones in this sample may be carry-over from other donors' samples.

This chain joins TRBV7-8 and TRBJ1-3, with 9 bases fitting TRBD1. This CDR3 has 19 residues. V was clipped by 2 bases and J by 2 bases; unmatched bases: 13. Per the germline V gene, CDR1 is SGHVS and CDR2 is FQNEAQ. CDR3 in amino acids: CASSLHGTGSDRAGNTIYF. CDR3 sequence (DNA): TGTGCCAGCAGCTTACACGGGACAGGGTCAGACCGCGCTGGAAACACCATATATTTT.

The chain carries TRBV28 and TRBJ1-1; tentative D call: TRBD1 (6 bases). CDR3 length: 14 amino acids. CDR1 is MDHEN, CDR2 SYDVKM, per germline. Trimming removed 4 bases at V and 5 bases at J, with 14 bases between. The CDR3 loop is CASSSYRVRTEAFF. The CDR3 DNA reads TGTGCCAGCAGTTCATACAGGGTACGGACTGAAGCTTTCTTT.

The CDR3 loop is CASSRNSGASHYGYTF. In DNA form, the CDR3 reads TGTGCCAGCAGCCGGAATTCTGGGGCATCCCATTATGGCTACACCTTC. The chain combines TRBV7-9 with TRBJ1-2, with a weak D call TRBD1 (5 bases). In germline, CDR1 is SEHNR, CDR2 FQNEAQ (reference sequence). V lost 5 bases to trimming and J lost 5 bases, with 21 bases between them. This CDR3 contains 16 residues.

J is TRBJ1-1 and V is TRBV6-5; TRBD1 is a possible D gene (5 bases). Germline values: CDR1 MNHEY, CDR2 SVGAGI. This CDR3 contains 14 residues. V was clipped by 5 bases and J by 7 bases, with 17 bases between them. The CDR3 loop is CASSPTRQYSEAFF. The CDR3 DNA sequence: TGTGCCAGCAGTCCGACTCGACAGTACAGTGAAGCTTTCTTT.

Worth noting for this clone: Other nucleotide sequences in the sample specify the same CDR3. The CDR3 coding sequence is TGTGCCAGCAGACTCACGGGCCCGAACACTGAAGCTTTCTTT. It specifies CASRLTGPNTEAFF. The V and J genes are TRBV7-2 and TRBJ1-1; D is undetermined. CDR1 is SGHTA, CDR2 FQGNSA, per germline. This CDR3 has 14 residues. V was clipped by 6 bases and J by 1 base, with 12 bases between them.

J is TRBJ2-7 and V is TRBV5-1, with D possibly TRBD1 on 6 matching bases. CDR3 size: 15 residues. Germline CDR1 is SGHRS and CDR2 is YFSETQ. V dropped 0 bases and J dropped 2 bases, with 12 bases sitting between them. This CDR3 reads CASSLDTGNPYEQYF. CDR3 nucleotide sequence: TGCGCCAGCAGCTTGGATACAGGGAACCCCTACGAGCAGTACTTC.

As DNA, the CDR3 is TGTGCCAGCAGCCCCGGGACAGGGGAAGTAGGTGGCTACACCTTC. Translated: CASSPGTGEVGGYTF. The gene calls are TRBV9 and TRBJ1-2, with TRBD1 matching 10 bases. Germline V gives CDR1 SGDLS, CDR2 YYNGEE. This CDR3 has 15 amino acids. The trim removed 4 bases at V and 7 bases at J, leaving 10 bases unmatched.

The chain recombines TRBV19 with TRBJ2-2; 10 bases fit TRBD2. Per the germline V gene, CDR1 is LNHDA and CDR2 is SQIVND (reference sequence). Trimming at V came to 5 bases and at J to 0 bases, leaving 3 bases not matched to a gene. The CDR3 is 16 amino acids. The CDR3 DNA reads as TGTGCCAGTAGTCCTGGACTAGCGGCGAACACCGGGGAGCTGTTTTTT. This gives the protein CASSPGLAANTGELFF.

The chain couples TRBV18 to TRBJ2-6; D unresolved. Germline lookup yields CDR1 KGHSH and CDR2 LQKENI. The CDR3 is made up of 17 amino acids. V was shortened by 1 base and J by 0 bases, with 10 bases between the two germline ends. This CDR3 reads CASSPRSPTSGANVLTF. CDR3 bases: TGTGCCAGCTCACCACGCTCCCCGACCTCTGGGGCCAACGTCCTGACTTTC.

This chain uses TRBV30 with TRBJ2-7, with D possibly being TRBD2 (5 bases). The CDR3 extends over 12 amino acids. CDR1 and CDR2 (germline): GTSNPN, SVGIG (reference sequence). The V gene lost 0 bases and the J gene lost 9 bases, with 12 bases spanning the gap. CDR3 DNA sequence: TGTGCCTGGAGTGTAGCGGTCCGGGTGCAGTACTTC. This sequence encodes CAWSVAVRVQYF.

About this clone itself: A far larger clone is only one base removed, so a read error is likely. Within the sample, other DNA sequences also encode this same CDR3. The CDR3 bases are TGTGCCTGGGGGGGGACGGGAGCAACAGATACGCAGTATTTT. It codes for CAWGGTGATDTQYF. J is TRBJ2-3 and V is TRBV30; possibly TRBD2 for D (6 bases). The germline V gene has CDR1 GTSNPN and CDR2 SVGIG (reference sequence). The length of the CDR3 is 14 residues. V was cut by 5 bases and J by 3 bases, with 15 bases left in between. Combining the CDR3 with reference TRBV30 and TRBJ2-3 gives the whole variable domain SQTIHQWPATLVQPVGSPLSLECTVEGTSNPNLYWYRQAAGRGLQLLFYSVGIGQISSEVPQNLSASRPQDRQFILSSKKLLLSDSGFYLCAWGGTGATDTQYFGPGTRLTVL.

On this clone itself: A read error likely explains this, since a far larger clone differs by one base. The genes are TRBV19 and TRBJ2-7; no clear D gene. This CDR3 comprises 12 residues. Trimming left V 4 bases short and J 2 bases short, with 6 bases between. The germline V gene encodes CDR1 LNHDA and CDR2 SQIVND (reference sequence). The CDR3 DNA reads as TGTGCCAGTAGTAGGCCTACCTACGAGCAGTACTTC. Translated: CASSRPTYEQYF.

This sequence joins TRBV29-1 and TRBJ2-3; a possible D gene is TRBD2 (6 bases). Looked up from germline, CDR1 is SQVTM and CDR2 is ANQGSEA. Trimming cost V 3 bases and J 2 bases, with 12 bases left between them. The CDR3 is made up of 14 amino acids. DNA of the CDR3: TGCAGCGTTGAGGAGGGAACCTTCACAGATACGCAGTATTTT. It translates to CSVEEGTFTDTQYF.

CDR3 nucleotide sequence: TGCGCCAGCTGGCCGCTAGCGGGAGGGAGCACAGATACGCAGTATTTT. It is translated as CASWPLAGGSTDTQYF. The chain uses TRBV5-1 and TRBJ2-3, with 12 bases that match TRBD2. This CDR3 has 16 amino acids. After removal of 7 bases from V and 0 bases from J, the junction contained 6 bases not matched to a gene. The germline V gene encodes CDR1 SGHRS and CDR2 YFSETQ.

This clone turned up a few times. The CDR3 DNA reads TGTGCCAGCAGCACCCCAGCGGGCGCATACAATGAGCAGTTCTTC. Translating gives CASSTPAGAYNEQFF. This rearrangement joins TRBV14 to TRBJ2-1, with D maybe TRBD2 (6 bases). V was cut by 5 bases and J by 4 bases, with 15 bases left in between. The length of the CDR3 is 15 residues. Germline V CDR1 and CDR2: SGHDN, FVKESK.

The rearrangement uses TRBV6-6 and TRBJ2-3, with D unresolved. This CDR3 is built from 11 residues. V was shortened by 2 bases and J by 4 bases, with 1 base between the two germline ends. Germline-derived CDR1 and CDR2 are MNHNY and SVGAGI (reference sequence). In DNA form, the CDR3 reads TGTGCCAGCAGTTACCCAGATACGCAGTATTTT. Protein: CASSYPDTQYF.

The V and J genes are TRBV11-2 and TRBJ2-5; TRBD2 matches 11 bases. CDR1 and CDR2 (germline): SGHAT, FQNNGV. This CDR3 contains 15 residues. V gave up 5 bases and J gave up 5 bases; unmatched junction bases: 7. Here the CDR3 reads CASSRASGRWETQYF. CDR3 sequence (DNA): TGTGCCAGCAGCAGGGCTAGCGGGAGGTGGGAGACCCAGTACTTC.

As concerns this clone: Germline and junction disagree at one end, which may indicate a read error. This sample includes further DNA sequences coding for the same CDR3. The chain joins TRBV4-3 to TRBJ1-2; 7 bases align to TRBD1. CDR3 length: 15 amino acids. Germline V gene sequence: CDR1 LGHNA, CDR2 YSLEER. The CDR3: CASSQGDSYSYGYTF. The CDR3 nucleotides are TGCGCTAGCAGCCAAGGGGACAGCTATTCCTATGGCTACACCTTC.

The rearrangement links TRBV28 to TRBJ2-7; 9 bases line up with TRBD1. V trimming: 5 bases; J trimming: 3 bases; junction bases outside the gene matches: 14. CDR1 is MDHEN, CDR2 SYDVKM, per germline. CDR3 length: 17 amino acids. CDR3 in DNA: TGTGCCAGCAGTCCCCTTAGCGCGGACAGGGGATACTACGAGCAGTACTTC. Translating it yields CASSPLSADRGYYEQYF.

Concerning this clone: With a far larger clone one base away, a read error is the likely cause. The V and J genes are TRBV30 and TRBJ1-4; 8 bases line up with TRBD1. Germline lookup yields CDR1 GTSNPN and CDR2 SVGIG (reference sequence). V lost 1 base and J lost 7; bases outside the gene matches: 8. This CDR3 has 15 residues. CDR3 protein: CAWSAGQGSGEKLFF. CDR3 in DNA: TGTGCCTGGAGTGCAGGACAGGGTAGTGGTGAAAAACTGTTTTTT.

This sequence joins TRBV28 and TRBJ1-2; D ambiguous. The V gene lost 2 bases and the J gene lost 5 bases, with 9 bases spanning the gap. Germline V gives CDR1 MDHEN, CDR2 SYDVKM. This CDR3 comprises 13 residues. The CDR3 sequence is CASSLAGLYGYTF. CDR3 coding DNA: TGTGCCAGCAGTTTAGCGGGCCTTTATGGCTACACCTTC.

This clone was detected a few times. A single base is all that separates this from a far larger clone, so a read error is likely. Other DNA variants within this sample encode the same CDR3. The CDR3 coding sequence is TGTGCCTGGAGTCCAGGGAATTCACCTCTCCACTTT. It is translated as CAWSPGNSPLHF. The chain is built from TRBV30 and TRBJ1-6; the D gene is possibly TRBD1 (5 bases). The germline CDR1 and CDR2 sequences are GTSNPN and SVGIG (reference sequence). CDR3 length: 12 amino acids.

The chain recombines TRBV7-9 with TRBJ2-7; the D gene is possibly TRBD2 (6 bases). The CDR3 has 16 residues. Germline V CDR1 and CDR2: SEHNR, FQNEAQ (reference sequence). The V end was cut by 1 base, the J end by 2 bases, with 15 bases between. The CDR3 loop reads CASSLGRGLKAYEQYF. The CDR3 bases are TGTGCCAGCAGCTTAGGGAGGGGACTCAAAGCCTACGAGCAGTACTTC.

The CDR3 DNA reads TGTGCCAGCAGTGATCGAGGGGGCCTGAACACTGAAGCTTTCTTT. Translating it yields CASSDRGGLNTEAFF. The chain uses TRBV6-1 and TRBJ1-1, with 7 bases identical to TRBD1. V was pared by 3 bases and J by 0 bases, with 4 bases of the junction left unmatched. The CDR3 covers 15 residues. Per germline, CDR1 MNHNS and CDR2 SASEGT.